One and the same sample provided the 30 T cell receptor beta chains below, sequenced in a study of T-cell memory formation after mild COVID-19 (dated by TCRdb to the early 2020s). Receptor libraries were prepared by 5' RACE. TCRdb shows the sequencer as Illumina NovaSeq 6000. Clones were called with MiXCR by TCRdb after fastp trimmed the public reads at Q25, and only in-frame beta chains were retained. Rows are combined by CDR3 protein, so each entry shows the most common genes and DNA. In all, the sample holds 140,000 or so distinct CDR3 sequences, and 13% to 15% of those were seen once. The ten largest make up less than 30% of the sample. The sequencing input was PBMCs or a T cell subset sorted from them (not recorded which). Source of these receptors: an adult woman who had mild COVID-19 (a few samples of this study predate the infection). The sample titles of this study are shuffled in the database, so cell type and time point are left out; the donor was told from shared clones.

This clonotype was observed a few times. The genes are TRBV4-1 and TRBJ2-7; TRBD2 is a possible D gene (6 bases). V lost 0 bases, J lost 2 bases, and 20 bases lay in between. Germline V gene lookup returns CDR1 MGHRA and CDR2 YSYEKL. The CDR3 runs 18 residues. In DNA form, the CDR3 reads TGCGCCAGCAGCCAAGATGGTCCTAGCGCGGTCCCCCCCTACGAGCAGTACTTC. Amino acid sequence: CASSQDGPSAVPPYEQYF.

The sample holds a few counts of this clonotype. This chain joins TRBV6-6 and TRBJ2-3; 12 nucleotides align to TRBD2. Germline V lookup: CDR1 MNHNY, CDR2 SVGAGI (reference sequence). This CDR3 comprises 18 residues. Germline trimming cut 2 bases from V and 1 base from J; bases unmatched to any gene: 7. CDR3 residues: CASSYALAGGRGTDTQYF. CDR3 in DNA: TGTGCCAGCAGTTACGCACTAGCGGGGGGTCGGGGCACAGATACGCAGTATTTT.

CDR3 coding DNA: TGTGCCAGCAGGATAGCGGGAGCCAAACGCGAGCAGTACTTC. Its protein product is CASRIAGAKREQYF. The genes are TRBV2 and TRBJ2-7; the match to TRBD2 covers 9 bases. CDR1 SNHLY and CDR2 FYNNEI come from the germline V gene. Trimming took 6 bases from V and 6 from J; bases not matched to a gene: 9. The CDR3 runs to 14 residues.

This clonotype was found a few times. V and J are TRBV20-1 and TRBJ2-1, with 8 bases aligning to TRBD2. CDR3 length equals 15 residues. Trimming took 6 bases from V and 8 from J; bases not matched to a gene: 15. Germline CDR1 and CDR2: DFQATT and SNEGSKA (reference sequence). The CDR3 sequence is CSAPTSGQVVYEQFF. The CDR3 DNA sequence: TGCAGTGCACCCACTAGCGGTCAGGTGGTGTATGAGCAGTTCTTC.

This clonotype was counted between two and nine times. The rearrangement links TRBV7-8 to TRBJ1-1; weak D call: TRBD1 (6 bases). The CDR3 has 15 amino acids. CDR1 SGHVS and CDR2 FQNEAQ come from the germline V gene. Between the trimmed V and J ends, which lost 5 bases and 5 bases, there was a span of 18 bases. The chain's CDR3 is CASSILGAQGTEAFF. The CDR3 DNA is TGTGCCAGCAGCATTTTGGGGGCCCAGGGGACTGAAGCTTTCTTT.

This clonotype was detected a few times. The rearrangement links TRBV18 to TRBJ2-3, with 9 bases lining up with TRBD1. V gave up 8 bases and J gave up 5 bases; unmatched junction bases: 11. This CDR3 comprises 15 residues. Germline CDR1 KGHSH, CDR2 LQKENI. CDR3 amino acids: CASTDAGQGEDTQYF. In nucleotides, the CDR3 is TGTGCCAGCACGGACGCGGGACAGGGTGAAGATACGCAGTATTTT.

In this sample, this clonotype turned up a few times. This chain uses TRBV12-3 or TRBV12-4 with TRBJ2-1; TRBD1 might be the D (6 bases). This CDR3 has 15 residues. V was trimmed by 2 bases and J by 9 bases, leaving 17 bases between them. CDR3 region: CASSLSADRISEQFF. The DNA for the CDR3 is TGTGCCAGCAGTTTATCGGCCGACAGGATCTCTGAGCAGTTCTTC.

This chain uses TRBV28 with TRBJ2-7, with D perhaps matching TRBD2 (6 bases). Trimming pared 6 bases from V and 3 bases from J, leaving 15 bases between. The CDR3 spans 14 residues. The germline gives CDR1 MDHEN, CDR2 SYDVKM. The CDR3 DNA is TGTGCCAGCAGGGGGACTTCAGGGTTCTACGAGCAGTACTTC. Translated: CASRGTSGFYEQYF.

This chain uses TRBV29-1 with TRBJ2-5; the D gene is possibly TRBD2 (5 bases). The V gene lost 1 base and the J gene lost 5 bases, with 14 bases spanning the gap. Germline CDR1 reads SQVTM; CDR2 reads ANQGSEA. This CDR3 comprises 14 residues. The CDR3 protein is CSVEGPGPGETQYF. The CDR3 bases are TGCAGCGTTGAAGGGCCCGGGCCGGGGGAGACCCAGTACTTC.

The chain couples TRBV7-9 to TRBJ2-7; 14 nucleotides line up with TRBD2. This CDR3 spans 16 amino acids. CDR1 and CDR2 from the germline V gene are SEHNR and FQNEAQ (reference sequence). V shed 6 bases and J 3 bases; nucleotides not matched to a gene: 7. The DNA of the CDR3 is TGTGCCAGCAGTTCGACTAGCGGGAGGGCCCTCTACGAGCAGTACTTC. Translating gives CASSSTSGRALYEQYF.

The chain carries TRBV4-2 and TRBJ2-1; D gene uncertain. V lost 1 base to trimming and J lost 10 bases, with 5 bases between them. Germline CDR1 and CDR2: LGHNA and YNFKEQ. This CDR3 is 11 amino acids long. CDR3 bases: TGTGCCAGCAGCCAAGTTGGGGAGCAGTTCTTC. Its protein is CASSQVGEQFF.

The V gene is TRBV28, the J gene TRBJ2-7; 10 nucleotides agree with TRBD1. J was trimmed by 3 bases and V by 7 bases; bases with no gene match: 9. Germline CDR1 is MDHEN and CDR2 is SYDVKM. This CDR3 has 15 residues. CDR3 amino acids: CASTPDRGLFYEQYF. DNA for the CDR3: TGTGCCAGCACCCCCGACAGGGGGCTGTTCTACGAGCAGTACTTC.

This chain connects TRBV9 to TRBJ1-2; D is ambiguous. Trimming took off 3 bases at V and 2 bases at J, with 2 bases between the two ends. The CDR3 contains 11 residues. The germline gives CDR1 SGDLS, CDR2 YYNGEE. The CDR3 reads CASSGNYGYTF. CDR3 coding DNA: TGTGCCAGCAGCGGGAACTATGGCTACACCTTC. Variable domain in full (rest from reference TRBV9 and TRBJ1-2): DSGVTQTPKHLITATGQRVTLRCSPRSGDLSVYWYQQSLDQGLQFLIQYYNGEERAKGNILERFSAQQFPDLHSELNLSSLELGDSALYFCASSGNYGYTFGSGTRLTVV.

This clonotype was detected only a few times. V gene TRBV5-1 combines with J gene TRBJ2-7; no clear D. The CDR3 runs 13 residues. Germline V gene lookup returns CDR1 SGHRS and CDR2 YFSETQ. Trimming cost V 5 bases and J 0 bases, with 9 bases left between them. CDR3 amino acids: CASSYDNSYEQYF. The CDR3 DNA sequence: TGCGCCAGCAGTTACGACAACTCCTACGAGCAGTACTTC.

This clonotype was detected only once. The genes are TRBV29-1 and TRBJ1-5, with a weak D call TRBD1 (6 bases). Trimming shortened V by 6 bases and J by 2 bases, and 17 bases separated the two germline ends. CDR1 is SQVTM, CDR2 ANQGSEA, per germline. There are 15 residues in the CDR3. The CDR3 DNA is TGCAGCGTCGCAGGGACACCCGAGGGCAATCAGCCCCAGCATTTT. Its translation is CSVAGTPEGNQPQHF.

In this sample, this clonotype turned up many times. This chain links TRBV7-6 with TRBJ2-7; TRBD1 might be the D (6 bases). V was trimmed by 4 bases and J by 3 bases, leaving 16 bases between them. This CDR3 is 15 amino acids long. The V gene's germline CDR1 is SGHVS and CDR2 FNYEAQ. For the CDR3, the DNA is TGTGCCAGCAGCTCTCGACAGGCCCTCGTCTACGAGCAGTACTTC. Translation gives CASSSRQALVYEQYF.

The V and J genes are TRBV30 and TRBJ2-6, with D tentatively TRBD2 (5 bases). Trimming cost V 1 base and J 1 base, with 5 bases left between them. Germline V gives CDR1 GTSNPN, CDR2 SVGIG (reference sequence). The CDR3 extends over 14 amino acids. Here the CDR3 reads CAWSGGSGANVLTF. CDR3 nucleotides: TGTGCCTGGAGTGGAGGGTCTGGGGCCAACGTCCTGACTTTC.

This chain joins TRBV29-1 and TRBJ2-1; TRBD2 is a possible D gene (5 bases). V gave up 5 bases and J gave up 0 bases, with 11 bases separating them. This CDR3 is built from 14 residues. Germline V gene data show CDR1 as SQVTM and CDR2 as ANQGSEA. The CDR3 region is CSVPEGSSYNEQFF. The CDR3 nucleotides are TGCAGCGTTCCCGAGGGTAGCTCCTACAATGAGCAGTTCTTC.

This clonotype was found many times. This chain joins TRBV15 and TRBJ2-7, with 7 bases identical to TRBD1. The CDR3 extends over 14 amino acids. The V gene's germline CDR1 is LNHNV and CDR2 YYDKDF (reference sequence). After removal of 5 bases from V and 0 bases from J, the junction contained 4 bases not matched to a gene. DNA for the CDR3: TGTGCCACCAGCGAACAGGGGAGCTCCTACGAGCAGTACTTC. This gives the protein CATSEQGSSYEQYF.

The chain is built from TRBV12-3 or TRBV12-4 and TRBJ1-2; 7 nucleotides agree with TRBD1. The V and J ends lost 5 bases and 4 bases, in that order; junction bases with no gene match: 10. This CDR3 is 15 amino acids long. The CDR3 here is CASSARQGMVYGYTF. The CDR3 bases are TGTGCCAGCAGTGCCCGACAGGGTATGGTCTATGGCTACACCTTC.

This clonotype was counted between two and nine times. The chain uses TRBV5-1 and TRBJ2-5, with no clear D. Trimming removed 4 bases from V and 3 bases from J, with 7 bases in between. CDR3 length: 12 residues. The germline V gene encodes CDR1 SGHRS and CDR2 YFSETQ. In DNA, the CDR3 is TGCGCCAGCAGCGGGCTCGAAGAGACCCAGTACTTC. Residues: CASSGLEETQYF.

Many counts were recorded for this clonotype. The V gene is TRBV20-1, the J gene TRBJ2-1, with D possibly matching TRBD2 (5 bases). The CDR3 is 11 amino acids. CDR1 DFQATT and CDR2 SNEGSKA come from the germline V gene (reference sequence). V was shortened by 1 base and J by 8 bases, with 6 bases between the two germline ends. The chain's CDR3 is CSARVRDEQFF. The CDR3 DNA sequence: TGCAGTGCTAGAGTGAGGGATGAGCAGTTCTTC.

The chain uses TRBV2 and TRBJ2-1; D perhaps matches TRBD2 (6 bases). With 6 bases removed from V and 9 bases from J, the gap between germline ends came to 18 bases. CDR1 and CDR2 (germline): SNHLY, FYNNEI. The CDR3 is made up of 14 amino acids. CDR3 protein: CASRRGGAMGEQFF. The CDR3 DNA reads TGTGCCAGCAGGCGGGGAGGAGCAATGGGTGAGCAGTTCTTC.

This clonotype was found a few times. CDR3 sequence: CAAGAHNEQFF. The CDR3 bases are TGTGCCGCGGGGGCCCACAATGAGCAGTTCTTC. The chain employs TRBV27 and TRBJ2-1; a possible D gene is TRBD2 (7 bases). Germline V lookup: CDR1 MNHEY, CDR2 SMNVEV (reference sequence). The CDR3 totals 11 residues. Trimming pared 11 bases from V and 5 bases from J, leaving 10 bases between.

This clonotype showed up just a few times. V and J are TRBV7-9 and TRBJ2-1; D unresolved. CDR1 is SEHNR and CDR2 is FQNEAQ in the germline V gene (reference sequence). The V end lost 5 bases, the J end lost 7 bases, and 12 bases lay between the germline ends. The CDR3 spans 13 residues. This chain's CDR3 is CASSPPLSNEQFF. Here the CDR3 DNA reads TGTGCCAGCAGCCCCCCCCTTTCGAATGAGCAGTTCTTC.

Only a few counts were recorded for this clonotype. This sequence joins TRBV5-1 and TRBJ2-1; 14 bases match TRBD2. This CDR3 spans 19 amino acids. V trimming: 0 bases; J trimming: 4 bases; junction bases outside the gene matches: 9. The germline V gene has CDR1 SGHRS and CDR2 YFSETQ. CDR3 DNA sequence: TGCGCCAGCAGCTTGGGGCCCCCGACTAGCGGGGGGGTTTACAATGAGCAGTTCTTC. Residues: CASSLGPPTSGGVYNEQFF.

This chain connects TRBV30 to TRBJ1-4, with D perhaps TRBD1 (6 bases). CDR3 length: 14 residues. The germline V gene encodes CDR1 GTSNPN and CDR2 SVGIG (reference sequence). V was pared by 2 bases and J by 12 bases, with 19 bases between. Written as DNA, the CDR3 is TGTGCCTGGAGTCCCGGGACACCTAATGACCAACTGTTTTTT. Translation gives CAWSPGTPNDQLFF.

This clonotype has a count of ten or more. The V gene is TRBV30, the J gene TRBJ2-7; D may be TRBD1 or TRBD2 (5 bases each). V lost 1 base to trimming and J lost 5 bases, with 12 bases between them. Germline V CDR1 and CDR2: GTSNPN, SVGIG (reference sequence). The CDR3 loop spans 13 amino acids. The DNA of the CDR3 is TGTGCCTGGAGTGAAACGGGGCCAGACGAGCAGTACTTC. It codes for CAWSETGPDEQYF.

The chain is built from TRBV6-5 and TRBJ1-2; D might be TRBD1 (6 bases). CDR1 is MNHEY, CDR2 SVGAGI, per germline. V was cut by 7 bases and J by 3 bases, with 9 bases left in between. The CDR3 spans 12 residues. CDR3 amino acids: CASTDRYYGYTF. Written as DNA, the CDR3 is TGTGCCAGCACGGACAGATACTATGGCTACACCTTC.

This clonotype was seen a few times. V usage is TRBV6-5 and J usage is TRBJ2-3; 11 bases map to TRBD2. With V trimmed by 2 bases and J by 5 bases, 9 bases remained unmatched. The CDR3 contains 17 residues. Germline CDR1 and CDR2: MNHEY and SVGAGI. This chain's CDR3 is CASSYHSGRAGGDTQYF. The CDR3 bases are TGTGCCAGCAGTTACCATAGCGGGAGGGCCGGGGGAGATACGCAGTATTTT.